A selection of T cell receptor beta chains follows, all from one sample in a study of cytomegalovirus exposure and HLA in healthy donors. This table comes from immunoSEQ multiplex PCR, and its TCRdb copy is limited to in-frame clones, with some not included. The table includes 150,000 to 200,000 clones, about 85% detected once. Sequenced sample: PBMCs. Receptor source: a young man in good health and CMV-seropositive. The CDR3 runs from the conserved cysteine through the conserved F or W. A D gene is named only where the DNA matches it firmly.

J,D,V,DNA,CDR3
TRBJ2-5,TRBD1,TRBV28,TGTGCCAGCAGTTTCACCGGGACAGGGGTGGGAGAGACCCAGTACTTC,CASSFTGTGVGETQYF
TRBJ1-2,TRBD1,TRBV27,TGTGCCAGCAGTTTATCGAGGACAGGACTCTATGGCTACACCTTC,CASSLSRTGLYGYTF
TRBJ1-4,TRBD1,TRBV10-2,TGCGCCAGCAGAGGGGACAGCAAAGGGGGTAATGAAAAACTGTTTTTT,CASRGDSKGGNEKLFF
TRBJ1-5,TRBD1,TRBV6-1,TGTGCCAGCAGTGAAGCGCTGGTAGGCAGGGGGGGCAATCAGCCCCAGCATTTT,CASSEALVGRGGNQPQHF
TRBJ1-4,TRBD1,TRBV19,TGTGCCAGTGGTCGGACAGGGATTAATGAAAAACTGTTTTTT,CASGRTGINEKLFF
TRBJ1-5,-,TRBV12-1,TGTGCCAGCAGCTTTTCTCTAAGCGGGGCAGTCGCGGGTAGCAATCAGCCCCAGCATTTT,CASSFSLSGAVAGSNQPQHF
TRBJ1-6,-,TRBV6-6,TGTGCCAGCAGCCCATGGAGGGCCGGCTATAATTTGACCCTCCACTTT,CASSPWRAGYNLTLHF
TRBJ2-7,TRBD2,TRBV7-2,TGTGCCAGCAGCCCACTAGCGGGGGGCTACGAGCAGTACTTC,CASSPLAGGYEQYF
TRBJ1-5,TRBD1,TRBV6-5,TGTGCCAGCAGTTTCACAGGGGGCGCAAGCAATCAGCCCCAGCATTTT,CASSFTGGASNQPQHF
TRBJ1-5,-,TRBV7-9,TGTTCCAGCAGCCACGGACGGGAAGGAAATCAGCCCCAGCATTTT,CSSSHGREGNQPQHF
TRBJ2-7,TRBD2,TRBV6-6,TGTGCCAGCACAAAAGCGGGGGAAAACTCCTACGAGCAGTACTTC,CASTKAGENSYEQYF
TRBJ2-2,-,TRBV7-6,TGTGCCAGCAGCTTAGGGGCGGGGGCCCTCACCGGGGAGCTGTTTTTT,CASSLGAGALTGELFF
TRBJ2-5,-,TRBV13,TGTGCCAGCAGCCTGGAAGGTACTGGCGACAAAGAGACCCAGTACTTC,CASSLEGTGDKETQYF
TRBJ2-5,TRBD1,TRBV5-1,TGCGCCAGCAGCGGGGGGACAGGGGGTAAGGAGACCCAGTACTTC,CASSGGTGGKETQYF
TRBJ1-2,-,TRBV30,TGTGCCTGGAGCGCCACTCGGAGCTACGGGTACACCTTC,CAWSATRSYGYTF
TRBJ1-1,TRBD1,TRBV28,TGTGCCAGCAGTTCACCGGGACAGGGGCTGTCTGAAGCTTTCTTT,CASSSPGQGLSEAFF
TRBJ2-7,-,TRBV27,TGTGCCAGCAGTTCCGGACTGATCTACGAGCAGTACTTC,CASSSGLIYEQYF
TRBJ2-5,TRBD1,TRBV9,TGTGCCAGCAGCGCCCCTTTAGCAGGGGGCCCGGAGACCCAGTACTTC,CASSAPLAGGPETQYF
TRBJ2-5,-,TRBV5-1,TGCGCCAGCAGCTTGAATCTAGCCGGTGAGACCCAGTACTTC,CASSLNLAGETQYF
TRBJ2-4,-,TRBV11-3,TGTGCCAGCAGCTCCGGTTCGGCGGACATTCAGTACTTC,CASSSGSADIQYF